A single sample gave rise to the 30 T cell receptor beta chains below, sequenced in a study of blood T cell repertoires in COVID-19. Repertoires were generated with immunoSEQ multiplex PCR, while TCRdb's copy carries only in-frame clones and drops some. The sample yields about 250,000 clones, roughly nine tenths seen once. The sequenced sample was peripheral blood. Receptor source: a woman aged 40-49 years who had recovered from COVID-19.

The chain uses TRBV12-3 or TRBV12-4 and TRBJ2-1, with D unclear. The CDR3 extends over 12 amino acids. The ends were cut back, 6 bases at V and 7 bases at J, with 10 bases in the middle. The CDR3 region is CASSRGGNEQFF. The DNA of the CDR3 is TGTGCCAGCAGCCGAGGCGGTAATGAGCAGTTCTTC.

The CDR3 reads CASSLDGTGNQPQHF. CDR3 nucleotides: TGTGCCAGCAGCTTGGACGGGACAGGGAACCAGCCCCAGCATTTT. The chain combines TRBV5-5 with TRBJ1-5, with 9 bases identical to TRBD1. Trimming removed 0 bases from V and 7 bases from J; junction bases left unmatched: 5. Per germline, CDR1 SGHKS and CDR2 YYEKEE (reference sequence). The CDR3 spans 15 residues.

This clone was counted once. This rearrangement joins TRBV5-4 to TRBJ2-1; TRBD2 aligns across 13 bases. This CDR3 has 14 amino acids. Germline lookup yields CDR1 SGHNT and CDR2 YYREEE (reference sequence). The junction had 1 base not matched to a gene; V was cut back by 2 bases and J by 8 bases. The chain's CDR3 is CASSFTSGRDEQFF. CDR3 nucleotide sequence: TGTGCCAGCAGCTTTACTAGCGGGAGGGATGAGCAGTTCTTC.

This chain joins TRBV5-4 and TRBJ1-1; the D gene is possibly TRBD1 (5 bases). The V end was cut by 0 bases, the J end by 7 bases, with 13 bases between. Germline assignment: CDR1 SGHNT and CDR2 YYREEE (reference sequence). This CDR3 spans 14 amino acids. CDR3 bases: TGTGCCAGCAGCTTGGAGGCAGGGATTAATGAAGCTTTCTTT. Its translation is CASSLEAGINEAFF. The full variable domain, completed using reference TRBV5-4 and TRBJ1-1, is ETGVTQSPTHLIKTRGQQVTLRCSSQSGHNTVSWYQQALGQGPQFIFQYYREEENGRGNFPPRFSGLQFPNYSSELNVNALELDDSALYLCASSLEAGINEAFFGQGTRLTVV.

The chain couples TRBV7-2 to TRBJ2-1, with 12 bases fitting TRBD2. J lost 7 bases, V lost 5 bases, and 9 bases had no gene match. The CDR3 consists of 16 residues. CDR1 is SGHTA, CDR2 FQGNSA, per germline. The CDR3 coding sequence is TGTGCCAGCAGCCCAGAGGGACTAGCGGGCCGAAATGAGCAGTTCTTC. Residues: CASSPEGLAGRNEQFF. Looking up the rest from reference TRBV7-2 and TRBJ2-1 gives the full variable domain: GAGVSQSPSNKVTEKGKDVELRCDPISGHTALYWYRQSLGQGLEFLIYFQGNSAPDKSGLPSDRFSAERTGGSVSTLTIQRTQQEDSAVYLCASSPEGLAGRNEQFFGPGTRLTVL.

A few counts support this clone. The chain has TRBV5-1 and TRBJ2-1, with D tentatively TRBD1 (5 bases). CDR3 length equals 15 residues. V dropped 0 bases and J dropped 5 bases, with 12 bases sitting between them. CDR1 and CDR2 (germline): SGHRS, YFSETQ. As DNA, the CDR3 is TGCGCCAGCAGCTTGGCCGCGACAGAACACAATGAGCAGTTCTTC. Amino acid sequence: CASSLAATEHNEQFF.

This clone was found once. This chain links TRBV9 with TRBJ1-3; maybe TRBD1 (6 bases). This CDR3 has 17 residues. The ends were cut back, 3 bases at V and 4 bases at J, with 20 bases in the middle. CDR1 is SGDLS and CDR2 is YYNGEE in the germline V gene. CDR3 residues: CASSDNRGRGEGNTIYF. The CDR3 nucleotides are TGTGCCAGCAGCGATAATCGGGGCAGGGGCGAAGGAAACACCATATATTTT.

For the CDR3, the DNA is TGTGCCAGCAGCTTTGCCGGGGAGATTGGCACAGATACGCAGTATTTT. This encodes CASSFAGEIGTDTQYF. The chain couples TRBV5-5 to TRBJ2-3; D may be TRBD2 (5 bases). The CDR3 is 16 amino acids. V lost 2 bases to trimming and J lost 1 base, with 14 bases between them. In germline, CDR1 is SGHKS, CDR2 YYEKEE (reference sequence).

The V and J genes are TRBV5-1 and TRBJ2-1, with D perhaps matching TRBD2 (5 bases). CDR3 size: 15 residues. V lost 0 bases and J lost 2, with 9 bases in between. Germline-derived CDR1 and CDR2 are SGHRS and YFSETQ. For the CDR3, the DNA is TGCGCCAGCAGCTTGGATCTAGCAGCCTACAATGAGCAGTTCTTC. Its translation: CASSLDLAAYNEQFF.

The sample holds one count of this clone. The chain uses TRBV2 and TRBJ2-7; 7 bases align to TRBD2. Germline CDR1 is SNHLY and CDR2 is FYNNEI. The CDR3 loop spans 17 amino acids. J gave up 4 bases and V 6 bases, and 18 bases lay outside the gene matches. The CDR3 sequence: CASSSYLAGGGEYEQYF. In DNA, the CDR3 is TGTGCCAGCAGCTCCTACCTAGCCGGCGGGGGAGAATACGAGCAGTACTTC.

The V and J genes are TRBV6-6 and TRBJ2-7, with TRBD1 as a possible D gene (6 bases). The CDR3 extends over 15 amino acids. Germline V gives CDR1 MNHNY, CDR2 SVGAGI (reference sequence). The V gene lost 4 bases and the J gene lost 1 base, with 14 bases spanning the gap. CDR3 sequence: CASSSTLDSSYEQYV. In nucleotides, the CDR3 is TGTGCCAGCAGTTCCACCCTGGACAGTTCCTACGAGCAGTACGTC.

This clone occurred once. The rearrangement joins TRBV2 to TRBJ2-4; 8 bases fit TRBD1. The germline V gene encodes CDR1 SNHLY and CDR2 FYNNEI. The CDR3 runs to 13 residues. V lost 6 bases, J lost 8 bases, and 6 bases stayed unmatched. The CDR3, as DNA: TGTGCCAGCAGCGGACAGGGAAGGGACATTCAGTACTTC. Translated: CASSGQGRDIQYF.

This chain joins TRBV10-3 and TRBJ1-4, with 7 nucleotides matching TRBD1. Per the germline V gene, CDR1 is ENHRY and CDR2 is SYGVKD. After removal of 6 bases from V and 8 bases from J, the junction contained 3 bases not matched to a gene. This CDR3 has 12 residues. For the CDR3, the DNA is TGTGCCATCAGAGGGGGCGGAGAAAAACTGTTTTTT. Protein: CAIRGGGEKLFF.

The sample holds one count of this clone. V is TRBV7-6 and J is TRBJ2-2, with 7 bases fitting TRBD1. With V trimmed by 5 bases and J by 1 base, 4 bases remained unmatched. Germline V gene data show CDR1 as SGHVS and CDR2 as FNYEAQ. CDR3 length equals 15 residues. The CDR3 region has the DNA TGTGCCAGCAGCCCACGGACAGGGAACACCGGGGAGCTGTTTTTT. Amino acid sequence: CASSPRTGNTGELFF.

This chain joins TRBV7-9 and TRBJ1-1; D is unclear. The CDR3 is made up of 14 amino acids. Trimming took 8 bases from V and 5 from J, leaving 18 bases between them. The germline V gene encodes CDR1 SEHNR and CDR2 FQNEAQ (reference sequence). The CDR3 DNA sequence: TGTGCCAGCTCTGAGAGGCGGTTACGGACTGAAGCTTTCTTT. It codes for CASSERRLRTEAFF. The full variable domain, rest sourced from reference TRBV7-9 and TRBJ1-1, is DTGVSQNPRHKITKRGQNVTFRCDPISEHNRLYWYRQTLGQGPEFLTYFQNEAQLEKSRLLSDRFSAERPKGSFSTLEIQRTEQGDSAMYLCASSERRLRTEAFFGQGTRLTVV.

The chain carries TRBV28 and TRBJ1-6; TRBD1 agrees at 8 bases. The CDR3 has 17 amino acids. CDR1 and CDR2 from the germline V gene are MDHEN and SYDVKM. After removal of 5 bases from V and 6 bases from J, the junction contained 12 bases not matched to a gene. CDR3 nucleotides: TGTGCCAGCAGTCCCCCGACAGGGGCAGAATCTAATTCACCCCTCCACTTT. It codes for CASSPPTGAESNSPLHF.

Only a few counts were recorded for this clone. V is TRBV16 and J is TRBJ1-1; 8 nucleotides agree with TRBD1. Per germline, CDR1 KGHSY and CDR2 FQNENV. The trim removed 3 bases at V and 5 bases at J, leaving 5 bases unmatched. The CDR3 totals 14 residues. CDR3 bases: TGTGCCAGCAGCCAGCGGACAGGGACGACTGAAGCTTTCTTT. Translating gives CASSQRTGTTEAFF.

The chain carries TRBV5-5 and TRBJ1-2; 8 bases fit TRBD1. Trimming cost V 1 base and J 2 bases; bases outside gene matches: 4. Germline CDR1 reads SGHKS; CDR2 reads YYEKEE (reference sequence). This CDR3 comprises 15 residues. In DNA form, the CDR3 reads TGTGCCAGCAGCTTGTTGCGACAGGGGAACTATGGCTACACCTTC. Translation: CASSLLRQGNYGYTF.

V gene TRBV30 combines with J gene TRBJ1-1; D is unclear. Germline V CDR1 and CDR2: GTSNPN, SVGIG (reference sequence). V was trimmed by 0 bases and J by 1 base, leaving 12 bases between them. The CDR3 extends over 15 amino acids. The CDR3 DNA reads TGTGCCTGGAGTGTTTGGGCCAGCAGGAACACTGAAGCTTTCTTT. As protein: CAWSVWASRNTEAFF.

The rearrangement joins TRBV10-1 to TRBJ2-1; 10 bases align to TRBD2. Germline V CDR1 and CDR2: WNHNN, SYGVQD (reference sequence). The CDR3 consists of 16 residues. V lost 7 bases to trimming and J lost 8 bases; unmatched junction nucleotides: 14. The DNA of the CDR3 is TGCGCCAGCACCAAGGGCAGGACTAGCGGCAAGGATGAGCAGTTCTTC. It specifies CASTKGRTSGKDEQFF.

The rearrangement joins TRBV5-5 to TRBJ1-1; possible D gene TRBD1, 5 bases. CDR3 size: 14 residues. In germline, CDR1 is SGHKS, CDR2 YYEKEE (reference sequence). V lost 4 bases and J lost 4, with 14 bases in between. For the CDR3, the DNA is TGTGCCAGCAGCCATCTCGGGGGACCCACTGAAGCTTTCTTT. Translating it yields CASSHLGGPTEAFF. Full variable domain (rest looked up from reference TRBV5-5 and TRBJ1-1): DAGVTQSPTHLIKTRGQQVTLRCSPISGHKSVSWYQQVLGQGPQFIFQYYEKEERGRGNFPDRFSARQFPNYSSELNVNALLLGDSALYLCASSHLGGPTEAFFGQGTRLTVV.

The table lists this clone with a few counts. The chain joins TRBV6-5 to TRBJ2-7; 8 positions match TRBD1. This CDR3 has 14 amino acids. CDR1 is MNHEY and CDR2 is SVGAGI in the germline V gene. The V and J ends lost 3 bases and 6 bases, in that order; junction bases with no gene match: 7. The DNA of the CDR3 is TGTGCCAGCAGTTATCCCGGACAGGGCCTCGAGCAGTACTTC. Translated: CASSYPGQGLEQYF.

The chain combines TRBV25-1 with TRBJ2-7; maybe TRBD1 (6 bases). V gave up 9 bases and J gave up 0 bases, with 15 bases separating them. The CDR3 totals 14 residues. Germline loops: CDR1 MGHDK, CDR2 SYGVNS. Here the CDR3 reads CARKDRRSSYEQYV. The CDR3 DNA reads TGTGCCAGAAAAGACAGGAGAAGCTCCTACGAGCAGTACGTC.

This clone was counted a single time. CDR3 region: CASSEERGGYGYTF. CDR3 DNA: TGTGCCAGCAGTGAAGAAAGGGGGGGCTATGGCTACACCTTC. The chain recombines TRBV2 with TRBJ1-2, with a weak D call TRBD1 (6 bases). The CDR3 totals 14 residues. Per the germline V gene, CDR1 is SNHLY and CDR2 is FYNNEI. Trimming stripped 1 base from V and 4 bases from J, with 10 bases between.

The V and J genes are TRBV11-2 and TRBJ1-1; the D gene is possibly TRBD1 (6 bases). The V end was cut by 5 bases, the J end by 5 bases, with 12 bases between. Germline loops: CDR1 SGHAT, CDR2 FQNNGV. The CDR3 is 13 residues long. CDR3 residues: CASSAGVGTEAFF. The CDR3 region has the DNA TGTGCCAGCAGCGCAGGGGTTGGGACTGAAGCTTTCTTT.

This chain links TRBV3-1 (or the pseudogene TRBV3-2) with TRBJ1-4; unclear D gene. The germline V gene has CDR1 LGHDT and CDR2 YNNKEL (reference sequence). V lost 2 bases to trimming and J lost 10 bases, with 11 bases between them. The CDR3 extends over 13 amino acids. CDR3 loop: CASSQSVRGKLFF. CDR3 bases: TGTGCCAGCAGCCAAAGTGTAAGAGGAAAACTGTTTTTT.

V and J are TRBV6-5 and TRBJ2-1, with D possibly matching TRBD2 (5 bases). The CDR3 contains 15 residues. Germline CDR1 MNHEY, CDR2 SVGAGI. V dropped 7 bases and J dropped 1 base, with 14 bases sitting between them. The CDR3 protein is CASTRQGGSYNEQFF. CDR3 sequence (DNA): TGTGCCAGCACCAGACAAGGCGGGTCCTACAATGAGCAGTTCTTC.

This clone has just one count. The genes are TRBV27 and TRBJ2-2; 7 bases are a match to TRBD2. This CDR3 has 16 amino acids. V was pared by 3 bases and J by 7 bases, with 11 bases of the junction left unmatched. Germline V lookup: CDR1 MNHEY, CDR2 SMNVEV (reference sequence). The CDR3 here is CASSLGARGMDGELFF. CDR3 in DNA: TGTGCCAGCAGTTTGGGTGCGCGGGGGATGGACGGGGAGCTGTTTTTT.

The chain is built from TRBV27 and TRBJ2-5; 10 bases map to TRBD2. Per germline, CDR1 MNHEY and CDR2 SMNVEV (reference sequence). The CDR3 loop spans 18 amino acids. Trimming removed 5 bases from V and 0 bases from J; junction bases left unmatched: 12. For the CDR3, the DNA is TGTGCCAGCAGTCCAATCCGGACTAGCGGAGAGTACCAAGAGACCCAGTACTTC. This sequence encodes CASSPIRTSGEYQETQYF.

This clone has only one observation. This rearrangement joins TRBV3-1 (or the pseudogene TRBV3-2) to TRBJ2-5; 8 bases map to TRBD2. In germline, CDR1 is LGHDT, CDR2 YNNKEL (reference sequence). The CDR3 runs to 21 residues. Trimming cost V 2 bases and J 10 bases; bases outside gene matches: 30. CDR3 in amino acids: CASSQLTSSGVASGLESYQYF. CDR3 bases: TGTGCCAGCAGCCAACTCACGTCGTCAGGGGTGGCTAGCGGGCTTGAATCATACCAGTACTTC.